This TCR beta chain was identified during a study of regulatory T cells in long-lasting Graves disease. In the study overall: With positive TSH receptor antibodies and over 5 years of antithyroid drugs, Graves' disease was considered persistent. General study findings and limits: Thyroid tissue was not studied; only peripheral blood was.

Investigators prepared the TCR beta libraries by applying iRepertoire HTBI primers and Arm-PCR of CDR3 regions. MiXCR was run by TCRdb on the multiplex PCR reads, yielding one entry per CDR3 protein. The sample contains about 660,000 distinct CDR3 sequences, around 30% of which appear only once. This CDR3 is built from 13 residues. CDR1 is LNHDA, CDR2 SQIVND, per germline (reference sequence). Germline trimming cut 11 bases from V and 9 bases from J; bases unmatched to any gene: 12. Sample time point: persistent/refractory GD, antithyroid drugs over 5 years with positive TRAb. PBMC RNA served as the TCR library source. This clonotype was observed many times. As yet, its antigen is unknown.

Sequencing was performed on peripheral blood mononuclear cells (PBMCs), taken when the disease was refractory, from a patient treated with antithyroid drugs. The genes are TRBV19 and TRBJ1-2, with 10 bases that match TRBD1. The clonotype was recovered from a female donor with Graves disease. The CDR3 spells CAGRDRGTGSYTF. CDR3 in DNA: TGTGCCGGACGGGACAGGGGAACGGGTAGCTACACCTTC.